This entry lists 18 T cell receptor beta chains sequenced from one sample in a study of T cell clones after liver transplantation. The data were produced by immunoSEQ multiplex PCR, yet TCRdb's version contains in-frame clones alone and is incomplete. The sample carries around 51,000 clones, 85% to 90% recorded once. This material consisted of CD8+ T cells from blood, taken 12 months after liver transplant. Source of these receptors: a human patient who received a liver transplant. Some T cells may have originated in the graft donor.

This chain joins TRBV5-1 and TRBJ1-4; 7 bases map to TRBD1. From germline, CDR1 is SGHRS and CDR2 YFSETQ. After removal of 2 bases from V and 1 base from J, the junction contained 5 bases not matched to a gene. This CDR3 has 16 residues. The CDR3, as DNA: TGCGCCAGCAGCTTATCGACAGGGAGAACTAATGAAAAACTGTTTTTT. Translated, it gives CASSLSTGRTNEKLFF.

This sequence joins TRBV19 and TRBJ2-7; D uncertain. V lost 3 bases, J lost 4 bases, and 10 bases lay in between. Per the germline V gene, CDR1 is LNHDA and CDR2 is SQIVND (reference sequence). The CDR3 has 13 amino acids. In DNA, the CDR3 is TGTGCCAGTAGTATGTCTTCTTCTTACGAGCAGTACTTC. Residues: CASSMSSSYEQYF.

This sequence joins TRBV4-1 and TRBJ2-1; D perhaps matches TRBD2 (6 bases). This CDR3 spans 17 amino acids. Trimming pared 0 bases from V and 5 bases from J, leaving 17 bases between. From germline, CDR1 is MGHRA and CDR2 YSYEKL. The CDR3, as DNA: TGCGCCAGCAGCCAAGATTTTCGGGTTACGGGGGACAATGAGCAGTTCTTC. It yields the protein CASSQDFRVTGDNEQFF.

V usage is TRBV27 and J usage is TRBJ2-5; 10 nucleotides align to TRBD1. Unmatched junction bases numbered 10, after V lost 6 bases and J lost 3 bases. This CDR3 has 16 amino acids. Germline V gene data show CDR1 as MNHEY and CDR2 as SMNVEV (reference sequence). Written as DNA, the CDR3 is TGTGCCAGCAGCGACCGGACAGGGGGTGGGAAAGAGACCCAGTACTTC. This sequence encodes CASSDRTGGGKETQYF.

This chain uses TRBV27 with TRBJ1-1; TRBD1 is a possible D gene (5 bases). In germline, CDR1 is MNHEY, CDR2 SMNVEV (reference sequence). The germline V and J ends were trimmed by 4 bases and 4 bases, with 7 bases remaining between them. This CDR3 contains 12 residues. CDR3 loop: CASSSGGTEAFF. In DNA form, the CDR3 reads TGTGCCAGCAGTTCCGGGGGCACTGAAGCTTTCTTT.

CDR3 nucleotides: TGCGCCAGCAGACAGGGGGCTAAGGCTTTCTTT. Protein sequence: CASRQGAKAFF. The chain joins TRBV5-1 to TRBJ1-1; 9 bases fit TRBD1. The CDR3 is 11 amino acids. CDR1 and CDR2 (germline): SGHRS, YFSETQ. V dropped 5 bases and J dropped 11; count of bases not matched to a gene: 4.

This chain connects TRBV28 to TRBJ2-3; 15 bases map to TRBD2. CDR3 length: 16 residues. V dropped 6 bases and J dropped 3; count of bases not matched to a gene: 4. Germline lookup yields CDR1 MDHEN and CDR2 SYDVKM. This chain's CDR3 is CASRFGLAGGTDTQYF. The CDR3 DNA is TGTGCCAGCAGATTTGGACTAGCGGGAGGGACAGATACGCAGTATTTT.

The genes are TRBV29-1 and TRBJ2-7; 7 nucleotides agree with TRBD1. Trimming removed 5 bases from V and 2 bases from J; junction bases left unmatched: 3. The CDR3 spans 12 residues. CDR1 is SQVTM and CDR2 is ANQGSEA in the germline V gene. The CDR3 nucleotides read TGCAGCGTTCGGGACAGACCCTACGAGCAGTACTTC. Translating it yields CSVRDRPYEQYF.

V and J are TRBV9 and TRBJ2-3, with 11 nucleotides matching TRBD2. The ends lost 3 bases at V and 6 bases at J; junction bases unmatched: 6. CDR1 is SGDLS, CDR2 YYNGEE, per germline. The CDR3 sequence is 15 residues long. This CDR3 reads CASSAPGTSGDTQYF. Written as DNA, the CDR3 is TGTGCCAGCAGCGCCCCCGGGACTAGCGGTGATACGCAGTATTTT.

J is TRBJ1-5 and V is TRBV7-2; no definite D call. Germline V gives CDR1 SGHTA, CDR2 FQGNSA. The CDR3 has 17 amino acids. The V end lost 0 bases, the J end lost 0 bases, and 12 bases lay between the germline ends. The CDR3 bases are TGTGCCAGCAGCTTAGCACCGACGGGCTATAGCAATCAGCCCCAGCATTTT. Protein product: CASSLAPTGYSNQPQHF.

The chain employs TRBV5-1 and TRBJ2-7, with D possibly matching TRBD1 (7 bases). This CDR3 is 15 amino acids long. V was pared by 1 base and J by 3 bases, with 14 bases between. CDR1 and CDR2 from the germline V gene are SGHRS and YFSETQ. CDR3 DNA: TGCGCCAGCAGCTTGTATTCAGGGGGAGGCTACGAGCAGTACTTC. Its translation is CASSLYSGGGYEQYF.

The V call is TRBV29-1, the J call TRBJ2-7, with D perhaps TRBD2 (6 bases). The CDR3 runs 15 residues. V was pared by 6 bases and J by 3 bases, with 21 bases between. Germline CDR1 SQVTM, CDR2 ANQGSEA. The CDR3 nucleotides are TGCAGCGTGGGAGGTTTCCTGGAGGGCCTCTACGAGCAGTACTTC. Translation: CSVGGFLEGLYEQYF.

This chain joins TRBV7-9 and TRBJ2-1; the match to TRBD2 covers 7 bases. Trimming removed 2 bases from V and 3 bases from J; junction bases left unmatched: 4. Germline V gives CDR1 SEHNR, CDR2 FQNEAQ (reference sequence). The CDR3 length is 15 residues. The DNA for the CDR3 is TGTGCCAGCAGCTTATGGCGCGGGGGCTACAATGAGCAGTTCTTC. This encodes CASSLWRGGYNEQFF.

This chain joins TRBV27 and TRBJ2-1, with 8 nucleotides matching TRBD2. V shed 6 bases and J 7 bases; nucleotides not matched to a gene: 8. In germline, CDR1 is MNHEY, CDR2 SMNVEV (reference sequence). CDR3 length: 14 amino acids. The CDR3 here is CASRLVGGGNEQFF. CDR3 nucleotides: TGTGCCAGCAGACTCGTGGGCGGGGGGAATGAGCAGTTCTTC.

The chain links TRBV27 to TRBJ2-7, with 8 bases that match TRBD1. The germline V gene encodes CDR1 MNHEY and CDR2 SMNVEV (reference sequence). V was clipped by 4 bases and J by 5 bases; unmatched bases: 4. This CDR3 has 13 amino acids. CDR3 DNA sequence: TGTGCCAGCAGTTGGGAGACAGGGGACGAGCAGTACTTC. This encodes CASSWETGDEQYF.

The V gene is TRBV6-5, the J gene TRBJ1-2; D is undetermined. Germline CDR1 and CDR2: MNHEY and SVGAGI. V shed 7 bases and J shed 7 bases, with 22 bases lying between them. This CDR3 has 15 residues. CDR3 in DNA: TGTGCCAGCATCTTGATGAGGGTGGATGTACGTGGCTACACCTTC. This encodes CASILMRVDVRGYTF.

The chain couples TRBV7-3 to TRBJ2-3, with TRBD1 identical over 9 bases. CDR1 SGHTA and CDR2 FQGTGA come from the germline V gene. The CDR3 has 15 amino acids. Trimming at V came to 8 bases and at J to 5 bases, leaving 11 bases not matched to a gene. The CDR3 is CASGPGQGLVDTQYF. DNA of the CDR3: TGTGCCAGCGGCCCTGGACAGGGGCTGGTAGATACGCAGTATTTT.

The chain has TRBV5-1 and TRBJ1-1; D call uncertain. CDR1 is SGHRS, CDR2 YFSETQ, per germline. The CDR3 length is 11 residues. V lost 5 bases, J lost 5 bases, and 7 bases lay in between. The CDR3 reads CASSTGTEAFF. CDR3 DNA: TGCGCCAGCAGTACGGGTACTGAAGCTTTCTTT.